This T cell receptor beta chain was retrieved from a study of T cell responses to AZD1222 COVID-19 vaccine. Study outcomes and limitations: Donors were mostly white British, more females; clonal diversity possibly underestimated. Only a handful of AZD1222 recipients were seropositive at baseline.

On this clone: What it recognizes is unknown.

Trimming at V came to 11 bases and at J to 5 bases, leaving 11 bases not matched to a gene. This CDR3 has 14 amino acids. CDR1 and CDR2 (germline): SNHLY, FYNNEI. Repertoires were generated with immunoSEQ multiplex PCR, while TCRdb's copy carries only in-frame clones and drops some. The sample includes about 130,000 clones, 90% to 95% seen only once; the top ten take 6.5% to 8.5%. The chain has TRBV2 and TRBJ1-2; 10 nucleotides align to TRBD1. The clonotype was recovered from an adult who received the AZD1222 COVID-19 vaccine. This sample comprised peripheral blood, obtained 28 days after the second AZD1222 dose. The chain's CDR3 is CAGYRDRGDYGYTF. The DNA for the CDR3 is TGTGCCGGATACCGGGACAGGGGAGATTATGGCTACACCTTC.